The 32 T cell receptor beta chains listed next were all sequenced from one sample in a study of blood T cells in healthy people across ages (dated by TCRdb to between 2015 and 2016). The library relied on 5' RACE. Sequencing took place on an Illumina HiSeq 2500. A second PCR of roughly 7 to 11 cycles was performed with a sample-barcoded 5' primer and a J-beta primer mix. TCRdb applied fastp at Q25 and MiXCR to the public reads, then kept only in-frame beta chains. A single entry per CDR3 protein holds the most common genes and DNA from its merged rows. The sample records about 690,000 distinct CDR3 sequences, roughly 41% of which are singletons. The top ten clones comprise approximately 29% of the sample. Material: blood. Receptors were obtained from an elderly man in good health.

Many counts were recorded for this clonotype. The rearrangement uses TRBV20-1 and TRBJ1-2; possibly TRBD1 for D (6 bases). Germline CDR1 is DFQATT and CDR2 is SNEGSKA (reference sequence). Deletions cut 3 bases from V and 6 bases from J, with 17 bases between. This CDR3 spans 14 amino acids. CDR3 in amino acids: CSASARGGLNGYTF. CDR3 bases: TGCAGTGCTAGTGCCAGGGGAGGTTTGAATGGCTACACCTTC.

This clonotype has more than one count but fewer than ten. This rearrangement joins TRBV12-3 or TRBV12-4 to TRBJ2-1, with 10 nucleotides matching TRBD2. Germline trimming cut 7 bases from V and 0 bases from J; bases unmatched to any gene: 9. This CDR3 contains 17 residues. This CDR3 is CASIPLSGRASYNEQFF. The CDR3 nucleotides are TGTGCCAGCATACCCCTGAGCGGGAGGGCCTCCTACAATGAGCAGTTCTTC.

Comments on this clonotype: The CDR3 does not close with the conserved phenylalanine or tryptophan, likely indicating a read error. CDR3 region: CASSPERYGYTI. The CDR3 bases are TGTGCCAGCAGCCCAGAGCGCTATGGCTACACCATC. J is TRBJ1-2 and V is TRBV6-6; D unclear. V was pared by 6 bases and J by 4 bases, with 9 bases between. This CDR3 has 12 amino acids. CDR1 is MNHNY, CDR2 SVGAGI, per germline (reference sequence).

This clonotype occurred a few times. V and J are TRBV21-1 and TRBJ1-1; TRBD1 is the table's D call and was not checked against the DNA. TRBV21-1 is annotated as a pseudogene. CDR3 length: 17 residues. In DNA form, the CDR3 reads TGTGCCAGCCCTTTGAATTGGCCGAGACAGGGTGTCACTGAAGCTTTCTTT. Translating gives CASPLNWPRQGVTEAFF.

This clonotype turned up a few times. The chain combines TRBV20-1 with TRBJ2-7; tentative D call: TRBD1 (6 bases). The CDR3 runs 15 residues. Germline assignment: CDR1 DFQATT and CDR2 SNEGSKA (reference sequence). Between the trimmed V and J ends, which lost 5 bases and 0 bases, there was a span of 17 bases. The CDR3 DNA is TGCAGTGCTCCCCAGGGGCAAGGGTACTCCTACGAGCAGTACTTC. This encodes CSAPQGQGYSYEQYF.

This chain links TRBV2 with TRBJ1-1, with D possibly matching TRBD1 (5 bases). Germline V gene lookup returns CDR1 SNHLY and CDR2 FYNNEI. The CDR3 contains 12 residues. V was pared by 4 bases and J by 8 bases, with 11 bases between. This CDR3 reads CASSVLGQEAFF. CDR3 nucleotide sequence: TGTGCCAGCAGTGTTTTAGGACAAGAAGCTTTCTTT.

The V call is TRBV6-1, the J call TRBJ2-1; no clear D gene. V was trimmed by 4 bases and J by 0 bases, leaving 4 bases between them. CDR1 is MNHNS, CDR2 SASEGT, per germline. CDR3 size: 13 residues. CDR3 sequence reads: CASSANSYNEQFF. The CDR3 DNA follows: TGTGCCAGCAGTGCTAACTCCTACAATGAGCAGTTCTTC.

The rearrangement uses TRBV7-7 and TRBJ2-5; the D gene is possibly TRBD2 (6 bases). Germline assignment: CDR1 SSHAT and CDR2 FNYEAQ (reference sequence). This CDR3 is built from 12 residues. The CDR3 DNA reads as TGTGCTAGCGGCTACACCCAAGAGACCCAGTACTTC. It codes for CASGYTQETQYF.

Ten or more counts support this clonotype. This chain links TRBV20-1 with TRBJ2-5, with D possibly being TRBD2 (5 bases). From germline, CDR1 is DFQATT and CDR2 SNEGSKA (reference sequence). V lost 3 bases and J 1 base, leaving 12 bases between the germline ends. The CDR3 loop spans 14 amino acids. The CDR3 is CSASLEGFQETQYF. CDR3 DNA sequence: TGCAGTGCTAGCCTCGAGGGCTTCCAAGAGACCCAGTACTTC.

This rearrangement joins TRBV29-1 to TRBJ2-1; 7 positions match TRBD2. Germline V gene data show CDR1 as SQVTM and CDR2 as ANQGSEA. The CDR3 runs 11 residues. Trimming cost V 8 bases and J 8 bases; bases outside gene matches: 6. DNA of the CDR3: TGCAGCACGGGGAGGGGATATGAGCAGTTCTTC. Amino acid sequence: CSTGRGYEQFF.

This chain uses TRBV6-2 or TRBV6-3 with TRBJ2-7; D possibly corresponds to TRBD1 (8 bases). Trimming pared 6 bases from V and 2 bases from J, leaving 17 bases between. In germline, CDR1 is MNHEY, CDR2 SVGEGT. The CDR3 totals 15 residues. The CDR3 loop is CASRKSQGGTYEQYF. The DNA of the CDR3 is TGTGCCAGCAGGAAGTCACAGGGGGGGACCTACGAGCAGTACTTC.

Note on this clonotype: This may stem from a read error, because a much larger clone lies one nucleotide away. This sequence joins TRBV7-2 and TRBJ2-3; maybe TRBD2 (5 bases). Per the germline V gene, CDR1 is SGHTA and CDR2 is FQGNSA. This CDR3 spans 14 amino acids. V dropped 4 bases and J dropped 3 bases, with 11 bases sitting between them. For the CDR3, the DNA is TGTGCCAGCAGCTCTCGAGCGGCGACAGATACGCAGTATTTT. It encodes CASSSRAATDTQYF.

This clonotype showed up just a few times. This chain links TRBV12-3 or TRBV12-4 with TRBJ2-1; 9 bases match TRBD2. With the DNA end fitting TRBJ2-7 better, the J assignment may be wrong. This CDR3 region has 16 residues. CDR3 coding DNA: TGTGCCAGCAGTTCCCCGGGGCGGGGGGGCTTGTATGAGCAGTACTTC. Amino acid sequence: CASSSPGRGGLYEQYF.

The CDR3 coding sequence is TGTGCCAGCAGTCCACGATCTAGCGGGGGTTACAATGAGCAGTTCTTC. It translates to CASSPRSSGGYNEQFF. The chain is built from TRBV6-4 and TRBJ2-1, with 10 nucleotides matching TRBD2. CDR1 and CDR2 from the germline V gene are MRHNA and SNTAGT. The V gene end was trimmed by 5 bases and the J gene end by 4 bases; junction bases not matched to a gene: 8. This CDR3 spans 16 amino acids.

As concerns this clonotype: One end of the junction is discordant with germline, which a read error may explain. DNA for the CDR3: TGTACCAGCAGCACCCGGGACCAAAACACCGGGGAGCTGTTTTTT. It yields the protein CTSSTRDQNTGELFF. This chain uses TRBV7-9 with TRBJ2-2, with D perhaps being TRBD1 or TRBD2 (5 bases each). Germline values: CDR1 SEHNR, CDR2 FQNEAQ (reference sequence). The CDR3 loop spans 15 amino acids.

About this clonotype itself: A read error may explain this, as a much larger clone is one base away. The J gene is TRBJ2-1, the V gene TRBV29-1; D remains unclear. With 6 bases removed from V and 3 bases from J, the gap between germline ends came to 18 bases. The CDR3 extends over 15 amino acids. CDR1 is SQVTM and CDR2 is ANQGSEA in the germline V gene. Here the CDR3 DNA reads TGCAGCGTAATCATTAGGGCTCCTCTCTACAATGAGCAGTTCTTC. Protein: CSVIIRAPLYNEQFF.

This clonotype was observed many times. The rearrangement joins TRBV4-3 to TRBJ1-4; TRBD1 matches at 10 bases. The trim removed 0 bases at V and 6 bases at J, leaving 4 bases unmatched. From germline, CDR1 is LGHNA and CDR2 YSLEER. The CDR3 loop spans 16 amino acids. The CDR3 loop reads CASSQDTGQGHEKLFF. CDR3 DNA: TGCGCCAGCAGCCAAGATACGGGACAGGGGCATGAAAAACTGTTTTTT.

The chain is built from TRBV4-3 and TRBJ2-7, with 8 bases lining up with TRBD1. Germline V gene data show CDR1 as LGHNA and CDR2 as YSLEER. The CDR3 is 15 residues long. J lost 3 bases, V lost 1 base, and 5 bases had no gene match. The chain's CDR3 is CASSQGQGALYEQYF. The CDR3 region has the DNA TGCGCCAGCAGCCAAGGGCAGGGGGCTCTCTACGAGCAGTACTTC.

J is TRBJ2-1 and V is TRBV28; D perhaps matches TRBD2 (7 bases). This CDR3 comprises 16 residues. V was trimmed by 5 bases and J by 6 bases, leaving 20 bases between them. Germline CDR1 and CDR2: MDHEN and SYDVKM. The CDR3 bases are TGTGCCAGCAGTGACCTAGGGGGAGGGCAAGTCAATGAGCAGTTCTTC. Translated, it gives CASSDLGGGQVNEQFF.

This clonotype was recorded at least ten times. This sequence joins TRBV28 and TRBJ2-4; D is uncertain. Trimming pared 4 bases from V and 1 base from J, leaving 8 bases between. Germline V gene lookup returns CDR1 MDHEN and CDR2 SYDVKM. The CDR3 totals 14 residues. The CDR3 loop reads CASSSRKAKNIQYF. CDR3 bases: TGTGCCAGCAGTTCCAGGAAGGCCAAAAACATTCAGTACTTC.

As concerns this clonotype: The junction and the germline gene differ at one end; a read error may be behind it. The chain combines TRBV12-3 or TRBV12-4 with TRBJ2-5; D perhaps matches TRBD1 (5 bases). The J call may be faulty, since TRBJ2-7 better matches the DNA end. CDR3 size: 13 residues. CDR3 sequence (DNA): TGTGCCCGCAGTTTAGCTAAGGGGTTCGAGCAGTACTTC. This codes for CARSLAKGFEQYF.

The chain links TRBV14 to TRBJ1-5, with D perhaps TRBD1 (5 bases). The CDR3 is made up of 13 amino acids. Between the trimmed V and J ends, which lost 6 bases and 4 bases, there was a span of 10 bases. Germline V gene sequence: CDR1 SGHDN, CDR2 FVKESK. This CDR3 is CASRRDRNQPQHF. The CDR3, as DNA: TGTGCCAGCAGAAGAGACAGAAATCAGCCCCAGCATTTT.

The chain couples TRBV7-9 to TRBJ2-3; D is perhaps TRBD1 (6 bases). CDR3 size: 16 residues. The V gene lost 5 bases and the J gene lost 5 bases, with 20 bases spanning the gap. Germline V gene lookup returns CDR1 SEHNR and CDR2 FQNEAQ (reference sequence). The DNA of the CDR3 is TGTGCCAGCAGCGTTCCAGACAGGAATGGTATAGATACGCAGTATTTT. This sequence encodes CASSVPDRNGIDTQYF.

The rearrangement links TRBV6-2 or TRBV6-3 to TRBJ2-3; D not certain. Germline CDR1 reads MNHEY; CDR2 reads SVGEGT. The length of the CDR3 is 11 residues. V was trimmed by 5 bases and J by 14 bases, leaving 14 bases between them. The CDR3, as DNA: TGTGCCAGCAGTCCACAAAGAGCGCGGTATTTT. Translation gives CASSPQRARYF.

This clonotype appeared a single time. V usage is TRBV20-1 and J usage is TRBJ2-3; unclear D gene. The V gene lost 6 bases and the J gene lost 3 bases, with 19 bases spanning the gap. The CDR3 has 15 residues. Germline CDR1 reads DFQATT; CDR2 reads SNEGSKA (reference sequence). CDR3 bases: TGCAGTGCAACCCCCCCGGCTAGAACGACAGATACGCAGTATTTT. The encoded protein is CSATPPARTTDTQYF.

The chain couples TRBV7-9 to TRBJ2-5; tentatively, D is TRBD1 (5 bases). This CDR3 is built from 16 residues. With 5 bases removed from V and 11 bases from J, the gap between germline ends came to 27 bases. CDR1 is SEHNR, CDR2 FQNEAQ, per germline (reference sequence). For the CDR3, the DNA is TGTGCCAGCAGCCATAGACAGACCCCCATTAGCAATGAGCAGTACTTC. Translating gives CASSHRQTPISNEQYF.

This clonotype was detected a few times. The chain has TRBV2 and TRBJ1-2; the match to TRBD1 covers 7 bases. CDR1 and CDR2 from the germline V gene are SNHLY and FYNNEI. V was clipped by 6 bases and J by 8 bases; unmatched bases: 12. The CDR3 runs 14 residues. The CDR3 nucleotides read TGTGCCAGCAGGGAGCCAACAGGGGCCGGGGGCTACACCTTC. Its protein is CASREPTGAGGYTF. Full variable domain (rest looked up from reference TRBV2 and TRBJ1-2): EPEVTQTPSHQVTQMGQEVILRCVPISNHLYFYWYRQILGQKVEFLVSFYNNEISEKSEIFDDQFSVERPDGSNFTLKIRSTKLEDSAMYFCASREPTGAGGYTFGSGTRLTVV.

The chain uses TRBV7-9 and TRBJ2-1; 7 bases fit TRBD2. After removal of 0 bases from V and 13 bases from J, the junction contained 12 bases not matched to a gene. The CDR3 is 15 amino acids. The germline CDR1 and CDR2 sequences are SEHNR and FQNEAQ (reference sequence). DNA for the CDR3: TGTGCCAGCAGCTTAGCGACGTCCGCGGGAGAGTCCCAGTTCTTC. The encoded protein is CASSLATSAGESQFF.

This clonotype was recorded many times. The chain is built from TRBV4-3 and TRBJ2-3; 13 positions match TRBD2. Per the germline V gene, CDR1 is LGHNA and CDR2 is YSLEER. CDR3 size: 20 residues. V trimming: 5 bases; J trimming: 2 bases; junction bases outside the gene matches: 16. CDR3 DNA: TGCGCCAGCAGCTTCTCTTTAGGACTAGCGGGAGCAGCCAACACAGATACGCAGTATTTT. Translating it yields CASSFSLGLAGAANTDTQYF.

The rearrangement uses TRBV19 and TRBJ2-5, with D perhaps matching TRBD1 or TRBD2 (5 bases each). Germline assignment: CDR1 LNHDA and CDR2 SQIVND (reference sequence). V lost 10 bases and J 4 bases, leaving 13 bases between the germline ends. The CDR3 has 12 residues. The chain's CDR3 is CATGPWGETQYF. CDR3 coding DNA: TGTGCCACGGGACCGTGGGGAGAGACCCAGTACTTC.

This clonotype has only a few counts. The chain uses TRBV10-2 and TRBJ2-1, with TRBD2 matching 10 bases. CDR1 WSHSY and CDR2 SAAADI come from the germline V gene. The V gene end was trimmed by 7 bases and the J gene end by 2 bases; junction bases not matched to a gene: 5. The CDR3 contains 15 residues. CDR3 bases: TGCGCCAGCATTCCCGGGACTAGCGCCTACAATGAGCAGTTCTTC. It is translated as CASIPGTSAYNEQFF.

Of note for this clonotype: An end of the junction differs from the germline gene, which may be a read error. This chain uses TRBV12-3 or TRBV12-4 with TRBJ1-6, with D perhaps matching TRBD1 (6 bases). CDR3 length: 13 amino acids. The CDR3 spells CACSPGRGRTLHF. The CDR3 nucleotides read TGTGCCTGCAGTCCCGGTCGGGGGCGAACCCTCCACTTT.